The clone carrying this T cell receptor (beta chain) was seen ten or more times. Its antigen is undetermined. Quantitative barcoded 5'-RACE was used to prepare TCR beta libraries. In TCRdb, the 5' RACE reads were re-called with MiXCR into one record per CDR3 protein. Among around 150,000 distinct CDR3 sequences listed, 5.5% to 7.5% were seen once. This entry belongs to a study of CD8 T cells in ankylosing spondylitis. Study conclusions and caveats: Earlier studies detected some motif variants in reactive arthritis synovial fluid and blood. Disease-linked clones bore a CD8+ phenotype, appearing relatively rarely in peripheral blood. Made up of eight highly homologous variants, a TCR beta motif appeared characteristic of ankylosing spondylitis blood.

The CDR3 length is 16 residues. Trimming took 3 bases from V and 5 from J; bases not matched to a gene: 11. Germline CDR1 MNHEY, CDR2 SMNVEV (reference sequence). The chain joins TRBV27 to TRBJ2-7; 9 nucleotides match TRBD1. The TCR originated in a female donor with ankylosing spondylitis or in good health (not recorded which). The material sequenced was blood, either unsorted or a sorted T cell fraction (not recorded which). This CDR3 reads CASSFSTPGQGNEQYF. The DNA of the CDR3 is TGTGCCAGCAGTTTTTCCACTCCGGGACAGGGTAACGAGCAGTACTTC.